Each of the 28 T cell receptor beta chains below was sequenced from the same sample in a study of regulatory T cells in long-lasting Graves disease (dated by TCRdb to about 2021). The time point label, read with the paper, signifies: persistent/refractory GD, antithyroid drugs over 5 years with positive TRAb. For both TCR sequencing and RNA sequencing, RNA was extracted from PBMCs in TRIzol. Library construction relied on multiplex PCR. The listed sequencing device is Illumina HiSeq 4000. iRepertoire HTBI primers and Arm-PCR amplification of CDR3 regions were used to construct TCR beta libraries. TCRdb reprocessed the public reads (quality trimming at Q25 with fastp, clone calling with MiXCR) and kept in-frame beta chains. Identical CDR3 proteins give one entry, which carries the most common genes and DNA. The sample table lists 400,000 or so distinct CDR3 sequences, around 21% of them with a count of one. The ten largest clones take up around 21% of the sample.

Sample: peripheral blood mononuclear cells (PBMCs), taken when the disease was refractory, from a patient treated with antithyroid drugs. These receptors all stem from a female donor with Graves disease.

J is TRBJ2-1 and V is TRBV7-3, with 10 bases identical to TRBD1. The CDR3 has 14 amino acids. V shed 4 bases and J 4 bases; nucleotides not matched to a gene: 1. Germline V gene sequence: CDR1 SGHTA, CDR2 FQGTGA. CDR3 nucleotide sequence: TGTGCCAGCAGCTGGACAGGGGGGTACAATGAGCAGTTCTTC. Translating it yields CASSWTGGYNEQFF.

The CDR3 nucleotides are TGTGCCAGCAGTCCCCAGGGACCCGGCTTCACTGAAGCTTTCTTT. It is translated as CASSPQGPGFTEAFF. The chain combines TRBV7-3 with TRBJ1-1; possible D gene TRBD1, 5 bases. The germline gives CDR1 SGHTA, CDR2 FQGTGA. This CDR3 has 15 residues. Deletions cut 6 bases from V and 4 bases from J, with 18 bases between. Full variable domain (rest looked up from reference TRBV7-3 and TRBJ1-1): GAGVSQTPSNKVTEKGKYVELRCDPISGHTALYWYRQSLGQGPEFLIYFQGTGAADDSGLPNDRFFAVRPEGSVSTLKIQRTERGDSAVYLCASSPQGPGFTEAFFGQGTRLTVV.

This clonotype was picked up a small number of times. This chain connects TRBV6-5 to TRBJ2-2, with D perhaps TRBD1 or TRBD2 (5 bases each). The CDR3 runs to 14 residues. CDR1 is MNHEY, CDR2 SVGAGI, per germline. V was trimmed by 2 bases and J by 6 bases, leaving 10 bases between them. The CDR3 DNA follows: TGTGCCAGCAGTTACACCGGGGCGGCCGGGGAGCTGTTTTTT. Its translation: CASSYTGAAGELFF.

This clonotype was observed a few times. This sequence joins TRBV7-2 and TRBJ2-5, with D perhaps matching TRBD1 or TRBD2 (5 bases each). Trimming shortened V by 5 bases and J by 2 bases, and 15 bases separated the two germline ends. Looked up from germline, CDR1 is SGHTA and CDR2 is FQGNSA. This CDR3 has 15 residues. Here the CDR3 reads CASSPEPGRQETQYF. The CDR3 DNA follows: TGTGCCAGCAGCCCAGAGCCGGGACGACAAGAGACCCAGTACTTC. Variable domain in full (rest from reference TRBV7-2 and TRBJ2-5): GAGVSQSPSNKVTEKGKDVELRCDPISGHTALYWYRQSLGQGLEFLIYFQGNSAPDKSGLPSDRFSAERTGGSVSTLTIQRTQQEDSAVYLCASSPEPGRQETQYFGPGTRLLVL.

On this clonotype: A read error is possible here, since a much larger clone lies one base away. This chain connects TRBV7-2 to TRBJ2-5; D is unclear. The V gene's germline CDR1 is SGHTA and CDR2 FQGNSA. This CDR3 has 15 amino acids. CDR3 protein: CAGSLVGGNQETQYF. The CDR3 DNA follows: TGTGCCGGCAGCTTAGTGGGCGGAAACCAAGAGACCCAGTACTTC.

J is TRBJ2-7 and V is TRBV12-3 or TRBV12-4; D is perhaps TRBD2 (5 bases). V shed 6 bases and J shed 2 bases, with 14 bases lying between them. CDR3 size: 14 residues. The CDR3 DNA sequence: TGTGCCAGCAGCCCAAGGGTGACTACCTACGAGCAGTACTTC. Translated, it gives CASSPRVTTYEQYF.

This clonotype was observed many times. The rearrangement links TRBV7-2 to TRBJ1-2; 7 bases map to TRBD1. The CDR3 totals 18 residues. The V segment lost 2 bases and the J segment 0 bases; nucleotides outside the gene matches: 12. Germline lookup yields CDR1 SGHTA and CDR2 FQGNSA. DNA for the CDR3: TGTGCCAGCAGCTTACATTCCCCGAACAGGGGATCTAACTATGGCTACACCTTC. It encodes CASSLHSPNRGSNYGYTF.

The count of this clonotype is one. Because the CDR3's place on the DNA is in doubt, the DNA is left out and the CDR3 is given as listed by TCRdb. The rearrangement joins TRBV28 to TRBJ2-1; no check of the table's D call, TRBD2, against the DNA was made. Both ends counted, the CDR3 spans 16 residues. The V gene's germline CDR1 is MDHEN and CDR2 SYDVKM. The CDR3 sequence: CASSLVASGNYNEKFF.

The genes are TRBV2 and TRBJ2-1; 8 nucleotides agree with TRBD2. V was pared by 6 bases and J by 8 bases, with 3 bases of the junction left unmatched. Germline V lookup: CDR1 SNHLY, CDR2 FYNNEI. The CDR3 loop spans 12 amino acids. CDR3 protein: CASRGLVDEQFF. The CDR3 DNA sequence: TGTGCCAGCAGGGGACTAGTAGATGAGCAGTTCTTC.

This clonotype was detected once. The chain links TRBV6-9 to TRBJ1-4, with TRBD1 matching over 7 bases. CDR1 and CDR2 from the germline V gene are MNHGY and SVAAGI. The CDR3 has 14 residues. J lost 4 bases, V lost 3 bases, and 2 bases had no gene match. The CDR3 here is CASSYRGNNEKLFF. In nucleotides, the CDR3 is TGTGCCAGCAGTTACAGGGGGAATAATGAAAAACTGTTTTTT.

This clonotype appeared a few times. The rearrangement joins TRBV29-1 to TRBJ2-1, with 7 bases identical to TRBD1. V was pared by 4 bases and J by 2 bases, with 8 bases of the junction left unmatched. Germline V lookup: CDR1 SQVTM, CDR2 ANQGSEA. The CDR3 has 15 amino acids. Written as DNA, the CDR3 is TGCAGCGTTGCGGTTGGCCAGGGGGCCTACAATGAGCAGTTCTTC. It yields the protein CSVAVGQGAYNEQFF.

The chain employs TRBV5-1 and TRBJ2-5; no reliable D call. Deletions cut 1 base from V and 2 bases from J, with 9 bases between. The CDR3 is 14 amino acids. Germline V gene lookup returns CDR1 SGHRS and CDR2 YFSETQ. CDR3 DNA sequence: TGCGCCAGCAGCTTGTTAGGCAGACAAGAGACCCAGTACTTC. This encodes CASSLLGRQETQYF.

This clonotype was seen a few times. The chain combines TRBV6-9 with TRBJ1-5; D perhaps matches TRBD1 (5 bases). V was trimmed by 2 bases and J by 3 bases, leaving 26 bases between them. There are 20 residues in the CDR3. Germline values: CDR1 MNHGY, CDR2 SVAAGI. This CDR3 is CASSYPSRKPGPLANQPQHF. The CDR3 coding sequence is TGTGCCAGCAGTTATCCCTCCCGAAAACCGGGACCCTTGGCCAATCAGCCCCAGCATTTT.

This clonotype was found a few times. The chain uses TRBV15 and TRBJ2-7; D unresolved. This CDR3 is 13 amino acids long. Germline V gene data show CDR1 as LNHNV and CDR2 as YYDKDF (reference sequence). The CDR3 DNA follows: TGTCCTCCGGCGGAGTCCGCCCCCTACGAGCAGTACTTC. Encoded protein: CPPAESAPYEQYF.

This clonotype came up many times. The rearrangement uses TRBV6-1 and TRBJ1-5; tentatively, D is TRBD1 (6 bases). The CDR3 runs 16 residues. V was pared by 6 bases and J by 8 bases, with 23 bases between. The germline V gene encodes CDR1 MNHNS and CDR2 SASEGT. The CDR3 spells CASSPKGGRGGEPQHF. CDR3 in DNA: TGTGCCAGCAGCCCAAAGGGGGGCAGGGGAGGTGAGCCCCAGCATTTT.

About this clonotype: A much more abundant neighbour one base away suggests this may be a read error. The V gene is TRBV10-3, the J gene TRBJ2-5; D is uncertain. CDR1 and CDR2 (germline): ENHRY, SYGVKD. V lost 2 bases and J 4 bases, leaving 17 bases between the germline ends. This CDR3 contains 16 residues. The CDR3 DNA reads TGTGCCATCAGTGAGCCCCCCGACTCAGGCGGAGAGACCCAGTACTTC. It is translated as CAISEPPDSGGETQYF.

This chain links TRBV27 with TRBJ2-2; TRBD1 might be the D (5 bases). Deletions cut 5 bases from V and 6 bases from J, with 13 bases between. This CDR3 contains 14 residues. Per the germline V gene, CDR1 is MNHEY and CDR2 is SMNVEV (reference sequence). The CDR3 spells CASSTDTAPGELFF. The DNA for the CDR3 is TGTGCCAGCAGTACGGACACAGCCCCCGGGGAGCTGTTTTTT.

This clonotype was counted ten times or more. The chain couples TRBV20-1 to TRBJ1-1, with TRBD1 as a possible D gene (5 bases). The CDR3 contains 15 residues. CDR1 is DFQATT, CDR2 SNEGSKA, per germline (reference sequence). V was pared by 8 bases and J by 0 bases, with 19 bases between. CDR3 DNA: TGCAGTTACTCGCCGGGACCCGACATGAACACTGAAGCTTTCTTT. Translation gives CSYSPGPDMNTEAFF.

This clonotype was counted ten times or more. The chain links TRBV6-9 to TRBJ2-5, with a weak D call TRBD2 (5 bases). Trimming cost V 3 bases and J 4 bases, with 9 bases left between them. CDR3 size: 13 residues. Germline CDR1 reads MNHGY; CDR2 reads SVAAGI. The CDR3 region has the DNA TGTGCCAGCAGTTACGGAGGCAGAGAGACCCAGTACTTC. This sequence encodes CASSYGGRETQYF.

This rearrangement joins TRBV25-1 to TRBJ2-5, with 9 bases fitting TRBD1. V gave up 3 bases and J gave up 6 bases; unmatched junction bases: 5. Per the germline V gene, CDR1 is MGHDK and CDR2 is SYGVNS. The CDR3 runs to 14 residues. The CDR3 DNA reads as TGTGCCAGCAGTGACGGACAGGGGATAAAGACCCAGTACTTC. It encodes CASSDGQGIKTQYF. The whole variable domain, filled in from reference TRBV25-1 and TRBJ2-5, reads EADIYQTPRYLVIGTGKKITLECSQTMGHDKMYWYQQDPGMELHLIHYSYGVNSTEKGDLSSESTVSRIRTEHFPLTLESARPSHTSQYLCASSDGQGIKTQYFGPGTRLLVL.

The chain combines TRBV30 with TRBJ2-4; TRBD2 might be the D (6 bases). Germline loops: CDR1 GTSNPN, CDR2 SVGIG (reference sequence). There are 12 residues in the CDR3. V lost 2 bases to trimming and J lost 9 bases, with 11 bases between them. The CDR3 is CAWSKGRSIQYF. The CDR3 region has the DNA TGTGCCTGGAGTAAGGGGAGGAGCATTCAGTACTTC.

The chain carries TRBV12-3 or TRBV12-4 and TRBJ1-1; D gene ambiguous. Deletions cut 5 bases from V and 1 base from J, with 5 bases between. The CDR3 length is 12 residues. CDR3 in amino acids: CASSEKNTEAFF. In DNA form, the CDR3 reads TGTGCCAGCAGTGAGAAGAACACTGAAGCTTTCTTT.

This chain connects TRBV28 to TRBJ2-1; 7 bases agree with TRBD2. CDR1 is MDHEN and CDR2 is SYDVKM in the germline V gene. The CDR3 runs 16 residues. The junction had 11 bases not matched to a gene; V was cut back by 6 bases and J by 3 bases. CDR3 DNA: TGTGCCAGCAGCGTAGGTGGGAGGGTGGGCTACAATGAGCAGTTCTTC. This codes for CASSVGGRVGYNEQFF.

This clonotype was observed many times. V gene TRBV28 combines with J gene TRBJ1-1; TRBD1 matches at 8 bases. V was pared by 3 bases and J by 5 bases, with 2 bases of the junction left unmatched. The germline gives CDR1 MDHEN, CDR2 SYDVKM. The CDR3 contains 13 residues. This CDR3 reads CASSFQGATEAFF. CDR3 nucleotide sequence: TGTGCCAGCAGTTTTCAGGGGGCAACTGAAGCTTTCTTT.

This clonotype has a count of ten or more. The rearrangement uses TRBV20-1 and TRBJ2-3, with D unclear. CDR1 is DFQATT, CDR2 SNEGSKA, per germline (reference sequence). The V end was cut by 0 bases, the J end by 4 bases, with 11 bases between. The CDR3 consists of 14 residues. This chain's CDR3 is CSARDGSGADTQYF. In DNA form, the CDR3 reads TGCAGTGCTAGAGATGGCTCGGGCGCAGATACGCAGTATTTT.

The sample holds many counts of this clonotype. This chain connects TRBV12-3 or TRBV12-4 to TRBJ1-2; D might be TRBD1 (6 bases). V was cut by 6 bases and J by 4 bases, with 15 bases left in between. The CDR3 consists of 14 residues. CDR3 in DNA: TGTGCCAGCAGGCGAACAGGACAGATCTATGGCTACACCTTC. Its translation is CASRRTGQIYGYTF.

This clonotype was seen repeatedly, ten times or more. V gene TRBV2 combines with J gene TRBJ1-1; possible D gene TRBD1, 5 bases. Trimming cost V 8 bases and J 0 bases, with 10 bases left between them. This CDR3 is built from 13 residues. In germline, CDR1 is SNHLY, CDR2 FYNNEI. The CDR3 bases are TGTGCCAGCGTTAAGGGGATGAACACTGAAGCTTTCTTT. Translated: CASVKGMNTEAFF.

The V and J genes are TRBV10-1 and TRBJ1-1, with 8 bases fitting TRBD1. V was clipped by 3 bases and J by 1 base; unmatched bases: 1. Germline assignment: CDR1 WNHNN and CDR2 SYGVQD (reference sequence). The CDR3 contains 14 residues. CDR3 protein: CASSDDRGNTEAFF. CDR3 DNA sequence: TGCGCCAGCAGTGATGACAGGGGGAACACTGAAGCTTTCTTT.